The 29 T cell receptor beta chains below all came from one sample that was sequenced in a study of control samples from healthy donors and cancer patients. Data came from immunoSEQ multiplex PCR; TCRdb stores just in-frame clones and leaves some out. The table lists tens of thousands of clones, roughly 80% of them singletons. Sequencing was performed on blood. These receptors all stem from a man aged 45 to 65 in good health.

To note about this clone: This sample also contains other DNA sequences that code for the same CDR3. This chain links TRBV3-1 (or the pseudogene TRBV3-2) with TRBJ1-1; D uncertain. CDR3 size: 13 residues. Per germline, CDR1 LGHDT and CDR2 YNNKEL (reference sequence). Deletions cut 1 base from V and 2 bases from J, with 5 bases between. This CDR3 is CASSQVGNTEAFF. CDR3 DNA sequence: TGTGCCAGCAGCCAAGTAGGAAACACTGAAGCTTTCTTT.

This chain connects TRBV12-3 or TRBV12-4 to TRBJ2-4; the D gene is possibly TRBD2 (6 bases). Trimming stripped 3 bases from V and 11 bases from J, with 14 bases between. CDR3 size: 13 residues. The CDR3 spells CASSLVGGNLQYF. The CDR3 DNA is TGTGCCAGCAGTTTGGTAGGCGGGAACCTTCAGTACTTC.

Only one count was recorded for this clone. The V gene is TRBV21-1, the J gene TRBJ1-4. TRBV21-1 is termed a pseudogene. The CDR3 has 14 amino acids. In DNA, the CDR3 is TGTGCCAGCAGCAGGGGGATGGGGAATGAAAAACTGTTTTTT. As protein: CASSRGMGNEKLFF.

This rearrangement joins TRBV6-1 to TRBJ2-2, with 12 positions matching TRBD2. Trimming cost V 4 bases and J 8 bases; bases outside gene matches: 8. Germline CDR1 reads MNHNS; CDR2 reads SASEGT. The CDR3 totals 16 residues. Here the CDR3 reads CASSAPGLAGSGELFF. The CDR3 nucleotides read TGTGCCAGCAGTGCTCCGGGACTAGCGGGTTCAGGGGAGCTGTTTTTT.

J is TRBJ2-2 and V is TRBV7-2; D uncertain. The CDR3 is 16 amino acids. Between the trimmed V and J ends, which lost 3 bases and 0 bases, there was a span of 11 bases. In germline, CDR1 is SGHTA, CDR2 FQGNSA. CDR3 DNA sequence: TGTGCCAGCAGCTTGCGAAGCACATCGAACACCGGGGAGCTGTTTTTT. The encoded protein is CASSLRSTSNTGELFF.

V and J are TRBV3-1 (or the pseudogene TRBV3-2) and TRBJ1-4; TRBD1 is a possible D gene (5 bases). The CDR3 covers 16 residues. Trimming took 5 bases from V and 0 from J, leaving 13 bases between them. The germline V gene has CDR1 LGHDT and CDR2 YNNKEL (reference sequence). The CDR3 sequence is CASSENGGTTNEKLFF. DNA of the CDR3: TGTGCCAGCAGCGAAAACGGGGGGACAACTAATGAAAAACTGTTTTTT.

The rearrangement joins TRBV19 to TRBJ1-5; D might be TRBD1 (5 bases). V lost 4 bases and J 2 bases, leaving 12 bases between the germline ends. This CDR3 has 15 residues. Germline assignment: CDR1 LNHDA and CDR2 SQIVND (reference sequence). CDR3: CASSTQGGGNQPQHF. The CDR3 nucleotides are TGTGCCAGTAGTACTCAGGGTGGGGGCAATCAGCCCCAGCATTTT.

Points on this clone: Within the sample, other DNA sequences also encode this same CDR3. The chain joins TRBV4-2 to TRBJ2-1; D call uncertain. Germline assignment: CDR1 LGHNA and CDR2 YNFKEQ. The CDR3 totals 16 residues. Trimming left V 0 bases short and J 2 bases short, with 11 bases between. The CDR3 reads CASSQDSGDPYNEQFF. The CDR3 bases are TGTGCCAGCAGCCAAGATAGTGGGGATCCCTACAATGAGCAGTTCTTC.

The genes are TRBV6-2 or TRBV6-3 and TRBJ1-4; no definite D call. Germline V gives CDR1 MNHEY, CDR2 SVGEGT. Trimming pared 6 bases from V and 6 bases from J, leaving 17 bases between. The CDR3 is 15 residues long. The CDR3 sequence: CASSPRQDGHEKLFF. In DNA, the CDR3 is TGTGCCAGCAGCCCTCGCCAGGACGGGCATGAAAAACTGTTTTTT.

The chain is built from TRBV5-1 and TRBJ2-7, with 9 bases lining up with TRBD1. Germline CDR1 is SGHRS and CDR2 is YFSETQ. Losses at the gene ends were 5 bases for V and 3 bases for J; bases not matched to a gene: 3. The CDR3 length is 13 residues. The CDR3 coding sequence is TGCGCCAGCAGGGTGGGACAGGGCTACGAGCAGTACTTC. Protein: CASRVGQGYEQYF.

This chain connects TRBV19 to TRBJ1-2; D possibly corresponds to TRBD1 (5 bases). V lost 2 bases and J 4 bases, leaving 11 bases between the germline ends. Germline V gives CDR1 LNHDA, CDR2 SQIVND (reference sequence). The CDR3 spans 14 residues. This CDR3 is CASSITGLIYGYTF. CDR3 coding DNA: TGTGCCAGTAGTATAACAGGACTTATCTATGGCTACACCTTC.

This chain uses TRBV6-1 with TRBJ2-5; unclear D gene. Germline-derived CDR1 and CDR2 are MNHNS and SASEGT. V was shortened by 0 bases and J by 7 bases, with 12 bases between the two germline ends. The CDR3 sequence is 14 residues long. The CDR3 loop is CASSEAQSSRTQYF. The DNA of the CDR3 is TGTGCCAGCAGTGAAGCGCAATCCTCGCGGACCCAGTACTTC.

The chain combines TRBV27 with TRBJ2-7, with TRBD1 matching 8 bases. Trimming removed 3 bases from V and 2 bases from J; junction bases left unmatched: 9. The CDR3 covers 16 residues. Germline V CDR1 and CDR2: MNHEY, SMNVEV (reference sequence). The CDR3 spells CASSFSRTGSAYEQYF. In DNA form, the CDR3 reads TGTGCCAGCAGTTTCTCTAGGACAGGGTCGGCCTACGAGCAGTACTTC.

The chain combines TRBV4-1 with TRBJ2-7; tentative D call: TRBD1 (5 bases). V lost 2 bases and J lost 7, with 12 bases in between. CDR1 is MGHRA and CDR2 is YSYEKL in the germline V gene. The CDR3 contains 13 residues. The CDR3 spells CASSQTSGWEQYF. DNA of the CDR3: TGCGCCAGCAGCCAAACTTCAGGGTGGGAGCAGTACTTC.

The chain employs TRBV2 and TRBJ1-1; D is unresolved. This CDR3 is built from 14 residues. Germline lookup yields CDR1 SNHLY and CDR2 FYNNEI. V was shortened by 7 bases and J by 0 bases, with 12 bases between the two germline ends. DNA of the CDR3: TGTGCCAGCATAGCAGGAGTGGTGAACACTGAAGCTTTCTTT. Translation gives CASIAGVVNTEAFF.

This rearrangement joins TRBV2 to TRBJ2-7; D is perhaps TRBD2 (7 bases). CDR1 is SNHLY, CDR2 FYNNEI, per germline. Trimming shortened V by 6 bases and J by 3 bases, and 15 bases separated the two germline ends. The CDR3 is made up of 14 amino acids. The CDR3 is CASRRGQGLYEQYF. The CDR3 DNA reads TGTGCCAGCAGGCGGGGGCAAGGGCTCTACGAGCAGTACTTC.

V and J are TRBV28 and TRBJ2-2, with a weak D call TRBD2 (6 bases). The length of the CDR3 is 15 residues. Germline CDR1 reads MDHEN; CDR2 reads SYDVKM. Trimming removed 5 bases at V and 2 bases at J, with 12 bases between. In DNA, the CDR3 is TGTGCCAGCAGTCCCGGGGGAGTCAACACCGGGGAGCTGTTTTTT. Translation gives CASSPGGVNTGELFF.

The chain uses TRBV9 and TRBJ2-2, with unresolved D. The CDR3 has 15 residues. Trimming cost V 0 bases and J 1 base, with 7 bases left between them. Germline V gene lookup returns CDR1 SGDLS and CDR2 YYNGEE. The CDR3 nucleotides read TGTGCCAGCAGCGTAGGAGGTGTGAACACCGGGGAGCTGTTTTTT. Amino acids: CASSVGGVNTGELFF. Full variable domain (outside the CDR3, taken from reference TRBV9 and TRBJ2-2): DSGVTQTPKHLITATGQRVTLRCSPRSGDLSVYWYQQSLDQGLQFLIQYYNGEERAKGNILERFSAQQFPDLHSELNLSSLELGDSALYFCASSVGGVNTGELFFGEGSRLTVL.

The V gene is TRBV28, the J gene TRBJ2-7; D is unresolved. CDR1 and CDR2 from the germline V gene are MDHEN and SYDVKM. The CDR3 length is 14 residues. V was cut by 3 bases and J by 3 bases, with 12 bases left in between. The chain's CDR3 is CASSLDARVYEQYF. DNA of the CDR3: TGTGCCAGCAGTTTGGATGCTAGAGTCTACGAGCAGTACTTC.

The chain uses TRBV9 and TRBJ2-2; no clear D. The CDR3 runs to 14 residues. Trimming shortened V by 0 bases and J by 8 bases, and 11 bases separated the two germline ends. Germline V lookup: CDR1 SGDLS, CDR2 YYNGEE. The CDR3 DNA reads as TGTGCCAGCAGCGTAGGAATCACGGTGGGGGAGCTGTTTTTT. This codes for CASSVGITVGELFF. Variable domain in full (rest from reference TRBV9 and TRBJ2-2): DSGVTQTPKHLITATGQRVTLRCSPRSGDLSVYWYQQSLDQGLQFLIQYYNGEERAKGNILERFSAQQFPDLHSELNLSSLELGDSALYFCASSVGITVGELFFGEGSRLTVL.

This clone was counted between two and nine times. The chain is built from TRBV7-2 and TRBJ2-1; D is perhaps TRBD1 (5 bases). Trimming shortened V by 5 bases and J by 9 bases, and 11 bases separated the two germline ends. The CDR3 totals 12 residues. The V gene's germline CDR1 is SGHTA and CDR2 FQGNSA. The CDR3 DNA is TGTGCCAGCAGCCCCCGTCAGGGTGAGCAGTTCTTC. It codes for CASSPRQGEQFF. Drawing the rest from reference TRBV7-2 and TRBJ2-1, the complete variable domain is GAGVSQSPSNKVTEKGKDVELRCDPISGHTALYWYRQSLGQGLEFLIYFQGNSAPDKSGLPSDRFSAERTGGSVSTLTIQRTQQEDSAVYLCASSPRQGEQFFGPGTRLTVL.

V and J are TRBV6-2 or TRBV6-3 and TRBJ2-2; perhaps TRBD1 as D (5 bases). Germline V gives CDR1 MNHEY, CDR2 SVGEGT. The CDR3 spans 16 residues. Trimming stripped 2 bases from V and 0 bases from J, with 10 bases between. The CDR3 sequence is CASSYTDSANTGELFF. Here the CDR3 DNA reads TGTGCCAGCAGTTACACTGACAGCGCGAACACCGGGGAGCTGTTTTTT.

The rearrangement joins TRBV19 to TRBJ2-7; TRBD1 or TRBD2 may be the D gene (5 bases each). Germline V gene sequence: CDR1 LNHDA, CDR2 SQIVND (reference sequence). CDR3 length: 16 amino acids. V lost 5 bases and J lost 3, with 20 bases in between. The CDR3 loop reads CASSDPGDGGDYEQYF. The CDR3 DNA follows: TGTGCCAGTAGTGACCCTGGGGACGGTGGGGACTACGAGCAGTACTTC.

The rearrangement uses TRBV4-2 and TRBJ2-1; 7 bases align to TRBD2. Trimming took 0 bases from V and 11 from J; bases not matched to a gene: 4. The length of the CDR3 is 13 residues. CDR1 and CDR2 from the germline V gene are LGHNA and YNFKEQ. This chain's CDR3 is CASSQDLADKQFF. CDR3 bases: TGTGCCAGCAGCCAAGATCTAGCGGATAAGCAGTTCTTC.

The V gene is TRBV28, the J gene TRBJ2-1; weak D call: TRBD1 (6 bases). Per germline, CDR1 MDHEN and CDR2 SYDVKM. The V gene lost 7 bases and the J gene lost 7 bases, with 23 bases spanning the gap. The CDR3 is 16 residues long. The CDR3 reads CASTWVRDRLVNEQFF. CDR3 DNA sequence: TGTGCCAGCACTTGGGTTAGAGACAGGTTGGTAAATGAGCAGTTCTTC.

This clone showed up just a few times. Distinct nucleotide sequences in the sample also encode this CDR3. The chain combines TRBV9 with TRBJ2-1; D may be TRBD1 (5 bases). Germline V gene lookup returns CDR1 SGDLS and CDR2 YYNGEE. V gave up 2 bases and J gave up 2 bases, with 11 bases separating them. The CDR3 covers 15 residues. CDR3 sequence: CASSVQGTTYNEQFF. The CDR3 coding sequence is TGTGCCAGCAGCGTGCAGGGTACAACCTACAATGAGCAGTTCTTC.

The chain employs TRBV5-5 and TRBJ2-2; 7 bases line up with TRBD2. Germline V CDR1 and CDR2: SGHKS, YYEKEE (reference sequence). V dropped 4 bases and J dropped 7; count of bases not matched to a gene: 16. This CDR3 is 17 amino acids long. This CDR3 reads CASSRLGLPLFGGELFF. As DNA, the CDR3 is TGTGCCAGCAGCCGCCTGGGACTACCCCTTTTTGGCGGGGAGCTGTTTTTT.

This clone was recorded once. J is TRBJ1-5 and V is TRBV7-2, with unresolved D. CDR1 and CDR2 from the germline V gene are SGHTA and FQGNSA. Trimming stripped 1 base from V and 0 bases from J, with 10 bases between. The CDR3 contains 16 residues. CDR3 nucleotides: TGTGCCAGCAGCTTAGTGGGCGGGAATAGCAATCAGCCCCAGCATTTT. This sequence encodes CASSLVGGNSNQPQHF.

The gene calls are TRBV2 and TRBJ1-1; D is unresolved. CDR3 length: 18 residues. The V gene lost 3 bases and the J gene lost 3 bases, with 23 bases spanning the gap. Germline V CDR1 and CDR2: SNHLY, FYNNEI. The CDR3 sequence: CASSDAWTNLWEHTEAFF. The CDR3 nucleotides are TGTGCCAGCAGTGATGCGTGGACTAACCTTTGGGAGCACACTGAAGCTTTCTTT.